These 17 T cell receptor beta chains were all obtained from the same sample, sequenced in a study of radiotherapy plus CTLA-4 blockade in lung cancer. TCRdb's table, derived via immunoSEQ multiplex PCR, lists solely in-frame clones and lacks some. The data show about 77,000 clones, roughly 80% seen once. The sequencing used peripheral blood, collected from a patient treated with radiotherapy plus ipilimumab. Source of these receptors: a human donor with non-small cell lung cancer whose response to radiotherapy plus ipilimumab could not be evaluated.

The gene calls are TRBV6-5 and TRBJ1-3, with D possibly being TRBD1 (5 bases). Between the trimmed V and J ends, which lost 6 bases and 0 bases, there was a span of 12 bases. Germline V lookup: CDR1 MNHEY, CDR2 SVGAGI. This CDR3 has 15 amino acids. Here the CDR3 reads CASRRDGSSGNTIYF. CDR3 in DNA: TGTGCCAGCAGGCGGGACGGGAGCTCTGGAAACACCATATATTTT.

This sequence joins TRBV7-3 and TRBJ1-1, with a tentative D call TRBD1 (6 bases). Germline CDR1 and CDR2: SGHTA and FQGTGA. V lost 4 bases and J lost 2, with 8 bases in between. CDR3 length equals 13 residues. The CDR3 loop reads CASSYRVNTEAFF. Here the CDR3 DNA reads TGTGCCAGCAGCTACAGGGTTAACACTGAAGCTTTCTTT. The full variable domain, its missing parts supplied by reference TRBV7-3 and TRBJ1-1, is GAGVSQTPSNKVTEKGKYVELRCDPISGHTALYWYRQSLGQGPEFLIYFQGTGAADDSGLPNDRFFAVRPEGSVSTLKIQRTERGDSAVYLCASSYRVNTEAFFGQGTRLTVV.

This clone was counted between two and nine times. The V call is TRBV27, the J call TRBJ2-3; the match to TRBD2 covers 12 bases. The J segment lost 1 base and the V segment lost 0 bases, leaving 11 bases of the junction unmatched. CDR3 length equals 20 residues. Germline loops: CDR1 MNHEY, CDR2 SMNVEV (reference sequence). The CDR3 DNA reads TGTGCCAGCAGTTTATCGCCCCAGACTAGCGGGGGAGGTGGCACAGATACGCAGTATTTT. Translated, it gives CASSLSPQTSGGGGTDTQYF.

This sequence joins TRBV15 and TRBJ2-5; 12 bases align to TRBD2. The germline gives CDR1 LNHNV, CDR2 YYDKDF (reference sequence). V lost 1 base, J lost 5 bases, and 8 bases stayed unmatched. This CDR3 spans 17 amino acids. CDR3 coding DNA: TGTGCCACCAGCAGAGGGGGGTTACTAGCGGGAGGTGAGACCCAGTACTTC. It is translated as CATSRGGLLAGGETQYF.

This clone was observed a single time. J is TRBJ2-7 and V is TRBV12-5; 8 nucleotides match TRBD2. Germline values: CDR1 LGHNT, CDR2 FRNRAP. This CDR3 is 13 amino acids long. V shed 5 bases, J shed 4 bases, and the junction held 4 bases outside the gene matches. CDR3 coding DNA: TGTGCTAGTGGTCCGGGGGGGGGATACGAGCAGTACTTC. Translation gives CASGPGGGYEQYF.

The chain links TRBV2 to TRBJ2-5; 7 nucleotides line up with TRBD1. The J call may be incorrect, as the DNA end agrees better with TRBJ2-7. This CDR3 is built from 13 residues. Germline values: CDR1 SNHLY, CDR2 FYNNEI. The CDR3 bases are TGTGCCAGCAGTTGGGGACAGAACTACGAGCAGTACTTC. Protein: CASSWGQNYEQYF.

The V call is TRBV9, the J call TRBJ2-3, with 15 positions matching TRBD2. V was pared by 3 bases and J by 4 bases, with 6 bases of the junction left unmatched. The length of the CDR3 is 17 residues. CDR1 SGDLS and CDR2 YYNGEE come from the germline V gene. The CDR3 region is CASSAYWTSGRADTQYF. The CDR3 nucleotides read TGTGCCAGCAGCGCCTACTGGACTAGCGGGAGGGCAGATACGCAGTATTTT.

The chain recombines TRBV6-4 with TRBJ2-6; D remains unclear. The V and J ends lost 0 bases and 0 bases respectively, with 3 bases between them. This CDR3 is 15 amino acids long. The germline V gene has CDR1 MRHNA and CDR2 SNTAGT. CDR3 protein: CASSDSSSGANVLTF. The CDR3, as DNA: TGTGCCAGCAGTGACTCGAGCTCTGGGGCCAACGTCCTGACTTTC.

This clone was counted a single time. The chain has TRBV5-1 and TRBJ2-7; D unclear. Per the germline V gene, CDR1 is SGHRS and CDR2 is YFSETQ. Trimming took off 4 bases at V and 4 bases at J, with 15 bases between the two ends. The CDR3 sequence is 14 residues long. The CDR3 DNA reads as TGCGCCAGCAGCCCTCGGCGCAGGCAGTACGAGCAGTACTTC. It is translated as CASSPRRRQYEQYF.

This clone came up a few times. The J gene is TRBJ1-2, the V gene TRBV10-3; 9 bases line up with TRBD1. The length of the CDR3 is 16 residues. Germline assignment: CDR1 ENHRY and CDR2 SYGVKD. V lost 2 bases and J lost 3; bases outside the gene matches: 7. In nucleotides, the CDR3 is TGTGCCATCAGTGAGCTTACAGGGGGCGATGACTATGGCTACACCTTC. This translates into CAISELTGGDDYGYTF.

This clone was found a few times. The junction does not match germline at one end; this may be a read error. The chain employs TRBV2 and TRBJ2-3, with 13 nucleotides matching TRBD2. Per the germline V gene, CDR1 is SNHLY and CDR2 is FYNNEI. The CDR3 loop spans 18 amino acids. The CDR3 bases are TGTGCCAGCAGGGAAGGATGGACTAGCGGGGGATTAACAGATACGCAGTATTTT. Residues: CASREGWTSGGLTDTQYF. Supplemented by reference TRBV2 and TRBJ2-3, the full variable domain reads EPEVTQTPSHQVTQMGQEVILRCVPISNHLYFYWYRQILGQKVEFLVSFYNNEISEKSEIFDDQFSVERPDGSNFTLKIRSTKLEDSAMYFCASREGWTSGGLTDTQYFGPGTRLTVL.

This clone has a handful of counts. The chain joins TRBV7-9 to TRBJ1-2; D gene unclear. In germline, CDR1 is SEHNR, CDR2 FQNEAQ (reference sequence). Trimming shortened V by 1 base and J by 6 bases, and 15 bases separated the two germline ends. The CDR3 length is 15 residues. CDR3 amino acids: CASSLGQAGNDGYTF. CDR3 coding DNA: TGTGCCAGCAGCTTAGGGCAGGCAGGAAACGATGGCTACACCTTC.

This chain links TRBV7-9 with TRBJ1-6; D is possibly TRBD1 (5 bases). Germline V lookup: CDR1 SEHNR, CDR2 FQNEAQ (reference sequence). The CDR3 runs 14 residues. Trimming left V 7 bases short and J 10 bases short, with 17 bases between. The CDR3 loop is CASTPGGMGSPLHF. The CDR3 DNA sequence: TGTGCCAGCACCCCTGGGGGGATGGGGTCACCCCTCCACTTT.

The rearrangement links TRBV11-2 to TRBJ1-6; 9 bases align to TRBD1. From germline, CDR1 is SGHAT and CDR2 FQNNGV. V was clipped by 5 bases and J by 7 bases; unmatched bases: 3. The CDR3 runs 14 residues. CDR3 amino acids: CASSLGTGNSPLHF. The CDR3 bases are TGTGCCAGCAGCCTTGGGACAGGGAATTCACCCCTCCACTTT.

This clone was counted between two and nine times. This chain links TRBV7-2 with TRBJ2-3, with D tentatively TRBD2 (6 bases). Between the trimmed V and J ends, which lost 5 bases and 3 bases, there was a span of 15 bases. Germline V CDR1 and CDR2: SGHTA, FQGNSA. The CDR3 sequence is 15 residues long. In DNA, the CDR3 is TGTGCCAGCAGCACGGGACTCCCGAGGACAGATACGCAGTATTTT. Protein product: CASSTGLPRTDTQYF.

This rearrangement joins TRBV11-3 to TRBJ2-7; 10 nucleotides agree with TRBD1. Germline-derived CDR1 and CDR2 are SGHNT and YENEEA. There are 15 residues in the CDR3. J gave up 5 bases and V 2 bases, and 6 bases lay outside the gene matches. In DNA form, the CDR3 reads TGTGCCAGCAGCTTAACTGGGACAGGGGCCCACGAGCAGTACTTC. This translates into CASSLTGTGAHEQYF.

CDR3 sequence: CASSQDRWGGAYEQYF. The CDR3 region has the DNA TGTGCCAGCAGCCAAGATCGGTGGGGGGGGGCCTACGAGCAGTACTTC. This chain links TRBV4-2 with TRBJ2-7, with TRBD2 identical over 7 bases. The CDR3 has 16 residues. Germline trimming cut 0 bases from V and 2 bases from J; bases unmatched to any gene: 7. The V gene's germline CDR1 is LGHNA and CDR2 YNFKEQ.